In its sample, the clone carrying this TCR beta chain was seen a few times. Its matching antigen is unknown. The data derive from a study of T-cell memory formation after mild COVID-19. Study at large: The TCR clusters were mostly specific to one donor. Study outcomes and limitations: CM and EM subsets held most contracting CD4+ clones; EMRA held CD8+ ones. Clones that shrank (day 15 to 85) were balanced CD4/CD8, whereas later expanders leaned CD4+.

TCR alpha and TCR beta cDNA libraries carrying sample barcodes and UMIs came from 5'RACE with constant-segment primers. TCRdb reanalysed the 5' RACE reads using MiXCR and keeps one entry per CDR3 protein. The table lists a few hundred thousand distinct CDR3 sequences, about 17% of them singletons. The germline V and J ends were trimmed by 1 base and 14 bases, with 18 bases remaining between them. The CDR3 is 15 residues long. Germline V gene data show CDR1 as SGHTA and CDR2 as FQGNSA. The genes are TRBV7-2 and TRBJ1-6; D is possibly TRBD1 (6 bases). The sample comprised PBMCs or a T cell subset sorted from them (not recorded which). The TCR was taken from a man younger than 35 who had mild COVID-19 (a few samples of this study predate the infection). Cell type and time point are not known. In DNA, the CDR3 is TGTGCCAGCAGCTTAGAGGCAGGAGGGGGTTTAGCCCTCCACTTT. It yields the protein CASSLEAGGGLALHF.